This TCR beta chain was profiled in a study of regulatory T cells in long-lasting Graves disease. Across the study: Less than 3 months of antithyroid drugs had been taken by newly diagnosed Graves' patients. Notes on the study in general: Persistent disease samples used TRBV28, TRBJ1-2 and TRBJ2-5 preferentially.

Sequencing libraries for TCR beta were prepared with iRepertoire HTBI primers and Arm-PCR of CDR3 regions. TCRdb ran MiXCR on the multiplex PCR reads and lists one entry per CDR3 protein. The sample has about 440,000 distinct CDR3 sequences, about a sixth seen once. Germline V gives CDR1 DFQATT, CDR2 SNEGSKA (reference sequence). The J segment lost 3 bases and the V segment lost 4 bases, leaving 6 bases of the junction unmatched. There are 13 residues in the CDR3. In this sample, this clonotype turned up many times. Its antigen is as yet unknown. Time point: newly diagnosed GD, antithyroid drugs for less than 3 months. Extracted RNA from PBMCs served as the source of the TCR library. The sample was also reused in another study, on T cells in Graves' hyperthyroidism and ophthalmopathy. From that study: Diagnosis of hyperthyroidism was new in patients aged 18 to 65, and its duration was under 2 months. The study used the HTBI primer set for a first-round RT-PCR of the TCR CDR3.

The sample in question was peripheral blood mononuclear cells (PBMCs), obtained at new diagnosis, from a patient treated with antithyroid drugs. The clonotype originates from a woman in her twenties or thirties with Graves disease. The rearrangement joins TRBV20-1 to TRBJ2-7; 7 nucleotides match TRBD1. CDR3 nucleotides: TGCAGTGCTATAGGGACAGCCAACTACGAGCAGTACTTC. Translation gives CSAIGTANYEQYF.